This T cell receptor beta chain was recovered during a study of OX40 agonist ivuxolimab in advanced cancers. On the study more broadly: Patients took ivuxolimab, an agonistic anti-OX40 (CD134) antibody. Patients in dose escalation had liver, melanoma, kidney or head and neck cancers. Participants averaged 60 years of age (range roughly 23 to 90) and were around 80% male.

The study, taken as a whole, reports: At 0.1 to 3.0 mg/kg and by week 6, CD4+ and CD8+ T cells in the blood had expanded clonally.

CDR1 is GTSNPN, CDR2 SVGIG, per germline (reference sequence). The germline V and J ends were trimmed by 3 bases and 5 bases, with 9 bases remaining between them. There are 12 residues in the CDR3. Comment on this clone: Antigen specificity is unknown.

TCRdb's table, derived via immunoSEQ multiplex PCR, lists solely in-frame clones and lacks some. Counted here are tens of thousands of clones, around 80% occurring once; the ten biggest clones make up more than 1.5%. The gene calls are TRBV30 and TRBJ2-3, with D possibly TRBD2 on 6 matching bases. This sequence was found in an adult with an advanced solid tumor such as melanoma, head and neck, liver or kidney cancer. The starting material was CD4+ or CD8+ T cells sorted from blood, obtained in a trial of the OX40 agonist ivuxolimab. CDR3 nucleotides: TGTGCCTGGAGCGTCGGGGGAGATACGCAGTATTTT. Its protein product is CAWSVGGDTQYF.